The subject of this entry is one TCR beta chain. Antigen unknown. V gave up 7 bases and J gave up 7 bases, with 13 bases separating them. The CDR3 runs 12 residues. The sample is drawn from a study of T cells in Graves' hyperthyroidism and ophthalmopathy. Study conclusions and caveats: A 13 V-J signature model discriminated ophthalmopathy versus stable hyperthyroidism.

RNA transcripts yielded amplified TCR beta CDR3 regions. Primed by the HTBI set, a first-round RT-PCR was run on the TCR CDR3. TCRdb itself ran the multiplex PCR reads through MiXCR, one entry per CDR3 protein. The sample gives about 480,000 distinct CDR3 sequences, roughly a quarter of which show up once; approximately 11% is in the top ten. The source material was blood. This rearrangement joins TRBV12-3 or TRBV12-4 to TRBJ2-5, with D unresolved. This sequence originates from a woman in her twenties or thirties with Graves' ophthalmopathy. CDR3 nucleotide sequence: TGTGCCAGCACCCAAAGCAGTGGGACCCAGTACTTC. Translated: CASTQSSGTQYF.